This entry is about one TCR beta chain. These data originate in a study of cytomegalovirus exposure and HLA in healthy donors. Use of 60 Vbeta and 13 Jbeta primers characterized the PCR. Some clones are missing from TCRdb's copy, which holds only in-frame ones; the method was immunoSEQ multiplex PCR. The profile shows 33,000 or so clones, approximately 79% of them singletons. This receptor was obtained from a woman in her twenties or thirties in good health and CMV-seropositive. The sample was PBMCs.

The DNA of the CDR3 is TGTGCCAGCAGCTTTTTTGGACAGCGGTCGGGTCGGTACTTC. This encodes CASSFFGQRSGRYF. The chain carries TRBV5-8 and TRBJ2-7, with D tentatively TRBD1 (6 bases). Germline CDR1 and CDR2: SGHTS and YDEGEE. This CDR3 spans 14 amino acids. V lost 2 bases and J 12 bases, leaving 21 bases between the germline ends.